The rows below give T cell receptor beta chains drawn from one sample of a study of shared clonotypes between healthy human individuals. Repertoires were generated with immunoSEQ multiplex PCR, while TCRdb's copy carries only in-frame clones and drops some. Of some 2.3 million clones listed, over 90% are singletons. The sequencing sample was made of naive CD4+ T cells from PBMCs. These receptors originate from a man between 18 and 35 years old in good health. Some clones in this sample may be carry-over from other donors' samples. CDR3s include the opening cysteine and the closing phenylalanine or tryptophan. D genes are given only for firm matches. Size values are once, few and many counts, or a class for expanded clones, and some rows have none.

CDR3 protein: CASSLMLAGGTDTQYF; CDR3 DNA: TGTGCCAGCAGCTTAATGCTAGCGGGAGGTACAGATACGCAGTATTTT; D gene: TRBD2; V gene: TRBV7-3; clone size: NA; J gene: TRBJ2-3
CDR3 protein: CASSQDSTRSTDTQYF; CDR3 DNA: TGTGCCAGCAGCCAAGATAGTACTCGGTCCACAGATACGCAGTATTTT; D gene: NA; V gene: TRBV4-2; clone size: NA; J gene: TRBJ2-3
CDR3 protein: CAISVELGHEQYF; CDR3 DNA: TGTGCCATCAGTGTGGAGTTGGGCCACGAGCAGTACTTC; D gene: NA; V gene: TRBV10-3; clone size: NA; J gene: TRBJ2-7
CDR3 protein: CAWSRQTEGEQYF; CDR3 DNA: TGTGCCTGGTCGCGGCAGACGGAGGGAGAGCAGTACTTC; D gene: NA; V gene: TRBV30; clone size: NA; J gene: TRBJ2-7
CDR3 protein: CASSHRTDPGGGYTF; CDR3 DNA: TGTGCCAGCAGCCATCGGACAGATCCTGGAGGTGGCTACACCTTC; D gene: NA; V gene: TRBV11-2; clone size: NA; J gene: TRBJ1-2
CDR3 protein: CAWSTGGEQYF; CDR3 DNA: TGTGCCTGGAGCACAGGGGGCGAGCAGTACTTC; D gene: TRBD1; V gene: TRBV30; clone size: NA; J gene: TRBJ2-7
CDR3 protein: CASSLSLAGSHEQYF; CDR3 DNA: TGTGCCAGCAGTTTATCGCTAGCGGGCTCCCACGAGCAGTACTTC; D gene: TRBD2; V gene: TRBV27; clone size: NA; J gene: TRBJ2-7
CDR3 protein: CASSENWQTGGYGYTF; CDR3 DNA: TGTGCCAGCAGTGAAAATTGGCAGACAGGGGGTTATGGCTACACCTTC; D gene: TRBD1; V gene: TRBV2; clone size: NA; J gene: TRBJ1-2
CDR3 protein: CASSPVSMNTEAFF; CDR3 DNA: TGTGCCAGCTCACCAGTTAGCATGAACACTGAAGCTTTCTTT; D gene: NA; V gene: TRBV18; clone size: NA; J gene: TRBJ1-1
CDR3 protein: CASRSSGTTIGKLFF; CDR3 DNA: TGTGCCAGCAGAAGCTCCGGGACAACCATAGGAAAACTGTTTTTT; D gene: NA; V gene: TRBV11-1; clone size: once; J gene: TRBJ1-4
CDR3 protein: CASSQPPGNYGYTF; CDR3 DNA: TGTGCCAGCAGCCAACCCCCGGGAAACTATGGCTACACCTTC; D gene: NA; V gene: TRBV4-2; clone size: NA; J gene: TRBJ1-2
CDR3 protein: CASTRGGTTEAFF; CDR3 DNA: TGTGCCAGCACCCGAGGGGGGACGACTGAAGCTTTCTTT; D gene: NA; V gene: TRBV2; clone size: NA; J gene: TRBJ1-1
CDR3 protein: CASSPQRGNEQFF; CDR3 DNA: TGTGCCAGCAGTCCCCAAAGGGGGAATGAGCAGTTCTTC; D gene: NA; V gene: TRBV27; clone size: NA; J gene: TRBJ2-1